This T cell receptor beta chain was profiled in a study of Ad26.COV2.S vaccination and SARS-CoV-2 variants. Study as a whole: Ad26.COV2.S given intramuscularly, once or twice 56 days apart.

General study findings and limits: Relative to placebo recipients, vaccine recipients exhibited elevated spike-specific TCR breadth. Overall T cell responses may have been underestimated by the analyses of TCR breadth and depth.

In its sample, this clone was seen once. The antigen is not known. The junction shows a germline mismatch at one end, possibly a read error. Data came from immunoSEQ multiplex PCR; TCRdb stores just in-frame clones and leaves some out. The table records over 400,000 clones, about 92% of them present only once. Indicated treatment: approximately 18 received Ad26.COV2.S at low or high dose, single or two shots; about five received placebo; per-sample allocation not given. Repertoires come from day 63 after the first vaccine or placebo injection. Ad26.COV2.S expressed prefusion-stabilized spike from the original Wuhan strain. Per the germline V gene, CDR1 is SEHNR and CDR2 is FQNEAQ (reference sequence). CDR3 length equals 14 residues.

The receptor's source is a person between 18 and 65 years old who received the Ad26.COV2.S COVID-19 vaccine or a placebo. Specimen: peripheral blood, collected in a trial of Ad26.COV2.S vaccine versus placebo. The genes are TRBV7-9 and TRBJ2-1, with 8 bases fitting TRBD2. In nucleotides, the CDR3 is TGTGCCAGCAGCTTAACGGCGGGGGGCTACAAGGAACTCTTC. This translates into CASSLTAGGYKELF. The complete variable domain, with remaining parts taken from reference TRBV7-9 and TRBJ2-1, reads DTGVSQNPRHKITKRGQNVTFRCDPISEHNRLYWYRQTLGQGPEFLTYFQNEAQLEKSRLLSDRFSAERPKGSFSTLEIQRTEQGDSAMYLCASSLTAGGYKELFGPGTRLTVL.